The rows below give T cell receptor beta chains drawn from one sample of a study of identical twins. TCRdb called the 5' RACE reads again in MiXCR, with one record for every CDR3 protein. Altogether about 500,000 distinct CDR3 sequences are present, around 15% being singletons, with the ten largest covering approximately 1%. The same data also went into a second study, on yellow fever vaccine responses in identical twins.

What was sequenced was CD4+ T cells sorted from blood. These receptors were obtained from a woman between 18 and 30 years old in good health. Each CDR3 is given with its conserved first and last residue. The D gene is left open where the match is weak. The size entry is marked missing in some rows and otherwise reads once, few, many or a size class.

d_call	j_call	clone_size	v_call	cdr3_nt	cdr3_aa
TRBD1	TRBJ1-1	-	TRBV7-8	TGTGCCAGCAGCGGGACAGGGCGGGGCACTGAAGCTTTCTTT	CASSGTGRGTEAFF
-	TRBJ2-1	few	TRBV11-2	TGTGCCAGCAGCGAAGTCAGGGGCAATGAGCAGTTCTTC	CASSEVRGNEQFF
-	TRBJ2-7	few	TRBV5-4	TGTGCCAGCAGCTTAGGAATAGGAAACTACGCAAATAACGAGCAGTACTTC	CASSLGIGNYANNEQYF
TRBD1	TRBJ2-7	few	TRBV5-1	TGCGCCAGCAGCTTCGGACAGGGCGCTCACGAGCAGTACTTC	CASSFGQGAHEQYF
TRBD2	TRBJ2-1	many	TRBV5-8	TGTGCCAGCAGCCCGCTCTGGACTAGCGCCAATGAGCAGTTCTTC	CASSPLWTSANEQFF
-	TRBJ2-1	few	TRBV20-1	TGCAGTGCTTCCCATAGTGGGGGCAATGAGCAGTTCTTC	CSASHSGGNEQFF
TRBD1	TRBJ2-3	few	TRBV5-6	TGTGCCAGCAGCCAGGACAGGTACACAGATACGCAGTATTTT	CASSQDRYTDTQYF
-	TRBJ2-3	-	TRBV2	TGTGCCAGCAAAATATCGGATACAGATACGCAGTATTTT	CASKISDTDTQYF
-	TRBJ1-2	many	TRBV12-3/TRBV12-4	TGTGCCAGCAGTCTACAACAGGGTGCCTATGGCTACACCTTC	CASSLQQGAYGYTF
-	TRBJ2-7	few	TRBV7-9	TGTGCCAGCAGCTTCGCGGACTACCGCCCCAACTACGGGCAGTACTTC	CASSFADYRPNYGQYF
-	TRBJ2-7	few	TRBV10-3	TGTGCCATCAGTGAGTCGAACGCGGAAGAGCAGTACTTC	CAISESNAEEQYF
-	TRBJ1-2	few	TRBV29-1	TGCAGCGTTGAAGTTTCCTATGGCTACACCTTC	CSVEVSYGYTF
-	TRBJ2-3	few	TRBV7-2	TGTGCCAGCAGCTCCAGAGGAGGGTCAGATACGCAGTATTTT	CASSSRGGSDTQYF
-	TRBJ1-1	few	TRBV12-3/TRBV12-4	TGTGCCAGCAGCAGGGTCAGGGCTGAAGCTTTCTTT	CASSRVRAEAFF
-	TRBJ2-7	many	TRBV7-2	TGTGCCAGCAGCAAGACCAACTCCTACGAGCAGTACTTC	CASSKTNSYEQYF
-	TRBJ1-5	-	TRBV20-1	TGCAGTGCTAGAGTGGGGGTCAGCAATCAGCCCCAGCATTTT	CSARVGVSNQPQHF
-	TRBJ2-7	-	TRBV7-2	TGTGCCAGCAGCTTAGACCGGGGTCGGACCTACGAGCAGTACTTC	CASSLDRGRTYEQYF
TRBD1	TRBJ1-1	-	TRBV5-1	TGCGCCAGCAGCGCATACAGGGGGGTCAGCACTGAAGCTTTCTTT	CASSAYRGVSTEAFF
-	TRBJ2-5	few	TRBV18	TGTGCCAGCTCACCCGGGGGCTCGGAGACCCAGTACTTC	CASSPGGSETQYF
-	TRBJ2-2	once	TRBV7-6	TGTGCCAGCAGCGCCCGACAAGCGAACACCGGGGAGCTGTTTTTT	CASSARQANTGELFF
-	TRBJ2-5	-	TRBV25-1	TGTGCCAGCAGTGTTCTAGAGACCCAGTACTTC	CASSVLETQYF
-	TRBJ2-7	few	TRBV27	TGTGCCAGCAGTTTTAGGGGTAAGGGCTACGAGCAGTACTTC	CASSFRGKGYEQYF
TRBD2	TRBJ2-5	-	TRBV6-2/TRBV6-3	TGTGCCAGCTGGCCCATCGCGGGAGGGGAGACCCAGTACTTC	CASWPIAGGETQYF
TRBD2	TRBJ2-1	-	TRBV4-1	TGCGCCAGCAGCCAGACACCGGGACTAGCGGGGGGAATCATCGTCAATGAGCAGTTCTTC	CASSQTPGLAGGIIVNEQFF
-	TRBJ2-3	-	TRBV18	TGTGCCAGCTCACCAAGGCAGGGTAACACAGATACGCAGTATTTT	CASSPRQGNTDTQYF
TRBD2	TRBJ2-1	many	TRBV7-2	TGTGCCAGCAGCTTAAGCGGGAGGGCCGGACAGTTCTTC	CASSLSGRAGQFF
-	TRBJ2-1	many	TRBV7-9	TGTGCCAGCAGCCCTGACTACTACAATGAGCAGTTCTTC	CASSPDYYNEQFF
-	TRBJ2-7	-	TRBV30	TGTGCCTGGAAACTAAGGACGGAGGAAAACTACGAGCAGTACTTC	CAWKLRTEENYEQYF
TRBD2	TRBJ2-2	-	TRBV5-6	TGTGCCAGCAGCCCAAGGACTAGCGGTACCGGGGAGCTGTTTTTT	CASSPRTSGTGELFF
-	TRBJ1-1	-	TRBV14	TGTGCCAGCAGCCAAGCCCTCCTCCGCACTGAAGCTTTCTTT	CASSQALLRTEAFF
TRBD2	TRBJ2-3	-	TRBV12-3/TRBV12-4	TGTGCCAGCAGCGAACGTAGCGGGGCCCGCACAGATACGCAGTATTTT	CASSERSGARTDTQYF
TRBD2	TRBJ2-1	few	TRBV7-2	TGTGCCAGCAGCCGGACCGGGACTAGCGTATACAATGAGCAGTTCTTC	CASSRTGTSVYNEQFF
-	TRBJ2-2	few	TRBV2	TGTGCCAGCAGTGATTGGGTCTCGAACACCGGGGAGCTGTTTTTT	CASSDWVSNTGELFF
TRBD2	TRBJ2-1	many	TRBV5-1	TGCGCCAGCAGCCAGACAGCGGGGGAGCACAATGAGCAGTTCTTC	CASSQTAGEHNEQFF
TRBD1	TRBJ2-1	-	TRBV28	TGTGCCAGCAGTTTAAGGACAGGGGGTGGCAATGAGCAGTTCTTC	CASSLRTGGGNEQFF
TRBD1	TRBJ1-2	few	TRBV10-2	TGCGCCAGCAGTACGACAGGGGACTATGGCTACACCTTC	CASSTTGDYGYTF
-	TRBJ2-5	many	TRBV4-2	TGTGCCAGCAGCCAAGAGGAAAGGTACCCGACCCAGTACTTC	CASSQEERYPTQYF
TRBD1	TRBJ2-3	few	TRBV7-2	TGTGCCAGCAGTTCTAGCAGGCAGGGGGTCACAGATACGCAGTATTTT	CASSSSRQGVTDTQYF
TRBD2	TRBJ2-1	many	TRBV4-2	TGTGCCAGCAGCCTGGGACTAGACAATGAGCAGTTCTTC	CASSLGLDNEQFF
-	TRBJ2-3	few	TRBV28	TGTGCCAGCAGTTTCTCGCAGAGTAGCACAGATACGCAGTATTTT	CASSFSQSSTDTQYF
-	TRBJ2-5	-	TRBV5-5	TGTGCCATCAGCCCCGGCCCCCTCGAGACCCAGTACTTC	CAISPGPLETQYF
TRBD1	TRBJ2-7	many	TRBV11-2	TGTGCCAGCAGCTCGGGACAGTTCTCCTACGAGCAGTACTTC	CASSSGQFSYEQYF
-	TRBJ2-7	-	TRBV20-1	TGCAGTGCTTCCGGACTATACTACGAGCAGTACTTC	CSASGLYYEQYF
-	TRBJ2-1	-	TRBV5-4	TGTGCCAGCAGCTTGGGGGACGGGAAGGTGGGATACAATGAGCAGTTCTTC	CASSLGDGKVGYNEQFF
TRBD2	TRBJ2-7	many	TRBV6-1	TGTGCCAGCAGCCGAATTGCGGCTAGCGGGACCTACGAGCAGTACTTC	CASSRIAASGTYEQYF